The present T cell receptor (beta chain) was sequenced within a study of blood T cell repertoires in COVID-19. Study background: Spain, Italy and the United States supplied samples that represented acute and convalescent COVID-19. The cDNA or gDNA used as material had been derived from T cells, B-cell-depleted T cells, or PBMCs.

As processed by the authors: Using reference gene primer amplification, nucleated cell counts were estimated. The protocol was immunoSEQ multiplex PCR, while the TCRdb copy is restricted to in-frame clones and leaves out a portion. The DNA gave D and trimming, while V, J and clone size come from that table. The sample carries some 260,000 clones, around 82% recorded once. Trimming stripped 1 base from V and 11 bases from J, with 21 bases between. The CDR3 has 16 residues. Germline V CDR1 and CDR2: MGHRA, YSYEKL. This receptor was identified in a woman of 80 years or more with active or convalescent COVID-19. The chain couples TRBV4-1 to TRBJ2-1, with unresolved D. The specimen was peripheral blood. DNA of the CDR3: TGCGCCAGCAGCCAAGGATCTGGGCAGATTACAATGAAGCAGTTCTTC. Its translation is CASSQGSGQITMKQFF.